This T cell receptor beta chain was found in a study of OX40 agonist ivuxolimab in advanced cancers. Study background: Patients received ivuxolimab, an intravenous treatment, every 2 weeks at 0.01 to 10 mg/kg.

This table comes from immunoSEQ multiplex PCR, and its TCRdb copy is limited to in-frame clones, with some not included. This sample has over 55,000 clones, with roughly 90% found just once. Points on this clone: Its target is unknown.

General observations from the study: Clonal expansion was seen in CD4+ and CD8+ blood T cells by week 6 at 0.1 to 3.0 mg/kg. CD4+ T cells averaged fewer expanded clones than CD8+ T cells.

The trim removed 0 bases at V and 3 bases at J, leaving 8 bases unmatched. The CDR3 spans 17 residues. CDR1 and CDR2 from the germline V gene are SGHTS and YDEGEE. This specimen was CD4+ or CD8+ T cells sorted from blood, taken in a trial of the OX40 agonist ivuxolimab. The sequence came from an adult with an advanced solid tumor such as melanoma, head and neck, liver or kidney cancer. V gene TRBV5-8 combines with J gene TRBJ2-1, with TRBD1 identical over 8 bases. The CDR3 loop is CASSLGTGTGDYNEQFF. The CDR3 DNA is TGTGCCAGCAGCTTGGGAACCGGGACAGGAGACTACAATGAGCAGTTCTTC.